The present T cell receptor beta chain was sequenced within a study of CXCR3-negative and CXCR3-positive naive CD8 T cells (dated by TCRdb to the late 2010s). At the level of the whole study: In total, 120 million to 150 million TRB reads were obtained, which works out to roughly 1.5 +/- 0.3 million reads per library. For the TRBV-TRBJ cluster analysis, the naive subsets came from about 5 donors, while the memory cells came from 3 donors. Diversity and physicochemical repertoire analyses were performed on 11 donors pooled from two independent experiments. Results and caveats for the whole study, not just this receptor: Comparably high repertoire diversity was found in both naive subsets, whereas much lower repertoire diversity was found in memory CD8+ T cells. Similar TRBV-TRBJ usage was shown by naive CXCR3-negative and CXCR3-positive cells from the same donor, whereas distinct patterns were shown by memory cells. Freshly isolated PBMCs were used for most assays because CXCR3 expression went down partially after cryopreservation. TRB CDR3s from CXCR3-positive naive cells showed higher hydrophobicity (lower Kidera factor 4), lower energy, and higher strength and volume indices than CXCR3-negative naive cells. Because surface CD5, which is linked to self-reactivity in mice, was comparable between the naive subsets, TCR interaction strength was also inferred from TRB CDR3 physicochemical properties.

Instrument on record: NextSeq 550. The Human TCR Profiling Kit (MiLaboratory) was used to prepare UMI-labeled 5' RACE TRB cDNA libraries. The full amount of extracted RNA was used for cDNA synthesis, and the full amount of resulting cDNA was used for PCR amplification. Libraries were prepared in parallel with an identical number of PCR cycles. The authors processed their data as follows. With a minimum of two reads required per UMI, MIGEC and MiXCR pulled out about 57,000 +/- 9,900 unique UMI-labeled TRB cDNA molecules from each library. Each library averaged about 40,000 +/- 10,000 functional in-frame TRB CDR3 nucleotide clonotypes without stop codons. After each sample was downsampled to 5000 UMI-labeled TRB molecules, VDJtools was used to calculate diversity metrics such as normalized Shannon-Wiener and Chao1. VDJtools computed clonotype-size-weighted physicochemical properties of the central five CDR3 residues: interaction energy, strength, volume and Kidera factor 4. Each entry corresponds to one CDR3 protein sequence from reads that TCRdb reprocessed, and DNA is not given. The V and J calls and clone size are TCRdb's, not the authors'. The data table for this sample lists just under 65,000 distinct CDR3 sequences. Around 4.9% of the sample belongs to the ten largest clones.

For every CD8+ T cell subset, about 300,000 cells were flow-sorted straight into RLT lysis buffer, and each subset was sorted in triplicate. To exclude memory contaminants, naive CD8+ T cells were stringently defined as CD45RO-CCR7+CD27+CD95-. Using standard density gradient centrifugation, peripheral blood mononuclear cells were isolated from buffy coats. A FACSAria III was used to flow-sort naive CXCR3-negative and CXCR3-positive CD8+ T cells. Total RNA was extracted from sorted cells with an RNeasy Mini Kit. In regard to this clonotype: Its antigen is unknown.

There are 15 amino acids in the CDR3, from cysteine to phenylalanine inclusive. No DNA was logged. According to the germline V gene, CDR1 reads SGHDT and CDR2 reads YYEEEE. The chain is assembled from TRBV5-6 and TRBJ2-7; the D call of TRBD1 rests on TCRdb alone, since no DNA is present to check it. Sequenced sample: naive CXCR3+ CD8+ T cells from blood. The intended sense of this specimen's cell subset or site label: CD45RO-CCR7+CD27+CD95- naive CD8+ T cells expressing CXCR3 (TNR3+). This clonotype was obtained from a human donor in good health. Some clones in this sample may be carry-over from other donors' samples. Here the CDR3 is given as CASSLDGTGPSGQYF.